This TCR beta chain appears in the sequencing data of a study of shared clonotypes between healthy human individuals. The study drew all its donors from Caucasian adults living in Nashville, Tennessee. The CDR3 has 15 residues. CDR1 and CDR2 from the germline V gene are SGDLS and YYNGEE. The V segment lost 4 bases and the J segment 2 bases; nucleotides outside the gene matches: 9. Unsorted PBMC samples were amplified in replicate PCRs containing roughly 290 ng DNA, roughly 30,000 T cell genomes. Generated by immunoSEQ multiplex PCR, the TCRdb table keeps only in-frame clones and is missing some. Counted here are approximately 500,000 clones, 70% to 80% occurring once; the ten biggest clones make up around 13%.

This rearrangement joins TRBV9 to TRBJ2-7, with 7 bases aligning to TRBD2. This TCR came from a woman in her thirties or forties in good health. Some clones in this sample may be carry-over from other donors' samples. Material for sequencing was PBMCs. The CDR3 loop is CASSPSAGAPYEQYF. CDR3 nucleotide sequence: TGTGCCAGCAGCCCCTCGGCGGGAGCCCCCTACGAGCAGTACTTC.